This T cell receptor (beta chain) was retrieved from a study of blood T cells in healthy people across ages. CDR3 length: 15 amino acids. This clonotype was seen repeatedly, ten times or more. An end of the junction does not agree with germline; a read error may underlie this. Then a second PCR, running roughly 7 to 11 cycles, was carried out with a sample-barcoded 5' primer and a J-beta primer mix. TCRdb re-called the 5' RACE reads with MiXCR, one entry per CDR3 protein. The sample yields about 1.7 million distinct CDR3 sequences, approximately 30% seen once. Sequencing input: blood. The chain carries TRBV12-3 or TRBV12-4 and TRBJ2-1, with TRBD2 matching over 8 bases. The source is a woman under 40 in good health. CDR3 in amino acids: CASRLAGISYNEQFF. The DNA of the CDR3 is TGTGCCAGCAGGTTAGCGGGGATCTCCTACAATGAGCAGTTCTTC.